These T cell receptor beta chains were read from a single sample in a study of cytomegalovirus exposure and HLA in healthy donors. The assay was immunoSEQ multiplex PCR, and TCRdb's table has in-frame clones only and misses some. The sample has 100,000 to 150,000 clones, around 78% seen once. Sequences were obtained from PBMCs. All receptors derive from a man in his forties or fifties in good health and CMV-seronegative. CDR3s include the opening cysteine and the closing phenylalanine or tryptophan. Each record gives: J gene, D gene, clone size, V gene, CDR3 DNA, CDR3 protein. A D gene is named only where the DNA matches it firmly. Clone size, where shown, is once, few, many, or a class for clones that have expanded.

>TRBJ2-1|TRBD2|-|TRBV4-2
TGTGCCAGCAGCCAAGTAGTAGCGGGGGCCCTCTCCTACAATGAGCAGTTCTTC
CASSQVVAGALSYNEQFF
>TRBJ2-7|-|-|TRBV5-4
TGTGCCAGCAGCTTGGGTCTAAGCTCCTACGAGCAGTACTTC
CASSLGLSSYEQYF
>TRBJ1-6|-|few|TRBV7-9
TGTGCCAGCAGCCCAGGCCGGACAGACACACATTCACCCCTCCACTTT
CASSPGRTDTHSPLHF
>TRBJ1-5|TRBD1|once|TRBV18
TGTGCCAGCTCAACTGACAGGGATCAGCCCCAGCATTTT
CASSTDRDQPQHF
>TRBJ2-3|-|once|TRBV2
TGTGCCAGCTCGGCAGGGTACACAGATACGCAGTATTTT
CASSAGYTDTQYF
>TRBJ2-3|-|few|TRBV2
TGTGCCGCGAAGAGGGAGAGTTATGCCACAGATACGCAGTATTTT
CAAKRESYATDTQYF
>TRBJ2-6|-|-|TRBV4-2
TGTGCCAGCAGCCAAGATGCAGGGTCTGGGGCCAACGGCCTGACTTTC
CASSQDAGSGANGLTF
>TRBJ1-2|-|-|TRBV2
TGTGCCAGCAGTGACGGGGATTCCTATGGCTACACCTTC
CASSDGDSYGYTF
>TRBJ1-6|-|few|TRBV4-3
TGCGCCAGCAGCTCAAATCCCTCTGGGAGCTCCTATAATTCACCCCTCCACTTT
CASSSNPSGSSYNSPLHF
>TRBJ2-2|-|-|TRBV19
TGTGCCAGTAGCGATTTTGGACAGCTCACCGGGGAGCTGTTTTTT
CASSDFGQLTGELFF
>TRBJ1-2|-|few|TRBV29-1
TGCAGCGTTAACAGGGACATCCTAAACTATGGCTACACCTTC
CSVNRDILNYGYTF
>TRBJ2-7|-|-|TRBV2
TGTGCCAGCAGTCGCGTAGTTCTAGACTACGAGCAGTACTTC
CASSRVVLDYEQYF
>TRBJ1-2|TRBD1|few|TRBV9
TGTGCCAGCAGCTCAGGGACAGGGGCCACAGCTAACTATGGCTACACCTTC
CASSSGTGATANYGYTF
>TRBJ1-6|-|-|TRBV7-2
TGTGCCAGCAGTAGTCCAGGGGTATCCTATAATTCACCCCTCCACTTT
CASSSPGVSYNSPLHF
>TRBJ2-3|TRBD2|-|TRBV6-5
TGTGCCAGCAGTTACCAGCGGGGGTCAGATACGCAGTATTTT
CASSYQRGSDTQYF
>TRBJ2-3|TRBD1|-|TRBV10-3
TGTGCCGTCTCAGGAGAGGGGGCTGGTGGCACAGATACGCAGTATTTT
CAVSGEGAGGTDTQYF
>TRBJ2-3|-|-|TRBV5-6
TGTGCCAGTAGTCGGCGGGGGCTAATCACAGATACGCAGTATTTT
CASSRRGLITDTQYF
>TRBJ2-5|-|-|TRBV5-4
TGTGCCAGCAGCCTCGGTGGGGCAGGAGAAGAGACCCAGTACTTC
CASSLGGAGEETQYF
>TRBJ2-2|TRBD1|-|TRBV12-5
TGTGCTAGCAAAGCAGGGGGCGTTAGCACCGGGGAGCTGTTTTTT
CASKAGGVSTGELFF
>TRBJ2-7|-|once|TRBV27
TGTGCCAGCAGCCGTGGACAGCGACATTACGAGCAGTACTTC
CASSRGQRHYEQYF
>TRBJ1-1|-|-|TRBV30
TGTGCCTGGAGCGGCGGAAAGAACACTGAAGCTTTCTTT
CAWSGGKNTEAFF
>TRBJ2-2|-|-|TRBV4-1
TGCGCCAGCAGCCAAGGGTACGGTGCGAACACCGGGGAGCTGTTTTTT
CASSQGYGANTGELFF
>TRBJ2-1|-|few|TRBV7-9
TGTGCCAGCAGCCCGGGGAAGCGCTCGTTCTACAATGAGCAGTTCTTC
CASSPGKRSFYNEQFF
>TRBJ2-1|TRBD1|once|TRBV7-6
TGTGCCAGCAGCTCAACTCTGGACAGGGTCTTTGTCAATGAGCAGTTCTTC
CASSSTLDRVFVNEQFF
>TRBJ2-2|TRBD2|few|TRBV9
TGTGCCAGCAGCTTATCGGGACTAGCGGATCAGAACACCGGGGAGCTGTTTTTT
CASSLSGLADQNTGELFF
>TRBJ1-5|-|-|TRBV5-6
TGTGCCAGCAGCTTGGCCCAGGATAGCAATCAGCCCCAGCATTTT
CASSLAQDSNQPQHF
>TRBJ2-7|-|-|TRBV9
TGTGCCAGCAGCGTAGCCCCACAGATTACCTACGAGCAGTACTTC
CASSVAPQITYEQYF
>TRBJ1-2|TRBD1|-|TRBV5-1
TGCGCCAGCACCTTCAGTCCCGGGACAGGGAATGGCTACACCTTC
CASTFSPGTGNGYTF
>TRBJ2-7|-|-|TRBV28
TGTGCCAGCAGTCACCCTAACCTTCGGGAGCAGTACTTC
CASSHPNLREQYF
>TRBJ2-4|TRBD1|once|TRBV5-4
TGTGCCAGCAGCCCAGGGGGCTACATTCAGTACTTC
CASSPGGYIQYF
>TRBJ1-4|-|once|TRBV5-1
TGCGCCAGCAGCACATCACCAATTGGAGAAGCAACTAATGAAAAACTGTTTTTT
CASSTSPIGEATNEKLFF
>TRBJ1-1|-|once|TRBV20-1
TGCAGTGCTAGAGGGGGGCCTGAAGCTTTCTTT
CSARGGPEAFF
>TRBJ1-2|TRBD1|-|TRBV10-3
TGTGCCATCAGCCACGACAGGGTTGGGCCAGGCTACACCTTC
CAISHDRVGPGYTF
>TRBJ1-5|-|-|TRBV5-6
TGTGCCAGCAGCTTGTGGACAGATAACAATCAGCCCCAGCATTTT
CASSLWTDNNQPQHF
>TRBJ2-3|-|once|TRBV27
TGTGCCAGCAGGAGGCCCCAGGCGGGGTCCACAGATACGCAGTATTTT
CASRRPQAGSTDTQYF
>TRBJ1-1|-|-|TRBV5-6
TGTGCCAGCAGCGTAGACAGGAGAGGCACTGAAGCTTTCTTT
CASSVDRRGTEAFF
>TRBJ2-2|TRBD1|-|TRBV2
TGTGCCAGCGGAACCGAGTCCGGGACAGGGACCGGGGAGCTGTTTTTT
CASGTESGTGTGELFF
>TRBJ2-7|TRBD1|-|TRBV7-9
TGTGCCAGCAGCCCAAAAGGGACAGCAGGCGACTACGAGCAGTACTTC
CASSPKGTAGDYEQYF
>TRBJ2-7|TRBD1|-|TRBV19
TGTGCCAGTAGCTCCGGGACAGGGGGTATGGAGGAGCAGTACTTC
CASSSGTGGMEEQYF
>TRBJ2-2|-|-|TRBV7-2
TGTGCCAGCAGCTTATTTCAGGGTGCCCCGATTAGCGGGGAGCTGTTTTTT
CASSLFQGAPISGELFF
>TRBJ2-2|-|-|TRBV7-2
TGTGCCAGTCAATCGACAGCTATCACCGGGGAGCTGTTTTTT
CASQSTAITGELFF
>TRBJ2-3|TRBD2|-|TRBV7-3
TGTGCCAGCAGCTTAACGGGGCGGGGGTACACAGATACGCAGTATTTT
CASSLTGRGYTDTQYF
>TRBJ1-3|-|-|TRBV1
TGCACCAGCAGCCAAGATACTCTGAGTCCTGGAAACACCATATATTTT
CTSSQDTLSPGNTIYF
>TRBJ2-7|TRBD2|few|TRBV9
TGTGCCAGCAGCGTCGGGGGGGACGTCTACGAGCAGTACTTC
CASSVGGDVYEQYF
>TRBJ1-2|-|-|TRBV6-5
TGTGCCAGCAGTGAAGCGCATTATGGCTACACCTTC
CASSEAHYGYTF
>TRBJ2-1|-|-|TRBV20-1
TGCAGTGCGGGCCTCTACAATGAGCAGTTCTTC
CSAGLYNEQFF
>TRBJ1-4|-|-|TRBV30
TGTGCCTGGAGTCCGGGTGGGGAAAAACTGTTTTTT
CAWSPGGEKLFF